Shown below are 3 T cell receptor beta chains from a single sample sequenced in a study of T cell responses to AZD1222 COVID-19 vaccine. Sequencing used immunoSEQ multiplex PCR; TCRdb keeps in-frame clones, though not all of them. The sample has 150,000 to 200,000 clones; around 91% are singletons. Sequences were derived from peripheral blood, sampled 28 days after the second AZD1222 dose. The receptor set was obtained from an adult who received the AZD1222 COVID-19 vaccine.

The rearrangement uses TRBV3-1 (or the pseudogene TRBV3-2) and TRBJ2-7; weak D call: TRBD2 (6 bases). V lost 1 base to trimming and J lost 7 bases, with 14 bases between them. CDR1 and CDR2 (germline): LGHDT, YNNKEL (reference sequence). This CDR3 region has 14 residues. This chain's CDR3 is CASSQAALAREQYF. The CDR3 region has the DNA TGTGCCAGCAGCCAAGCTGCCCTAGCGCGGGAGCAGTACTTC.

CDR3 nucleotide sequence: TGCGCCAGCAGCCAAGCCCCCGGGGACGGATCACCCCTCCACTTT. The encoded protein is CASSQAPGDGSPLHF. The chain links TRBV4-1 to TRBJ1-6; tentatively, D is TRBD1 (5 bases). This CDR3 is built from 15 residues. Deletions cut 1 base from V and 10 bases from J, with 14 bases between. Germline CDR1 reads MGHRA; CDR2 reads YSYEKL.

V is TRBV18 and J is TRBJ1-2; D unclear. The CDR3 covers 13 residues. The V gene's germline CDR1 is KGHSH and CDR2 LQKENI. The V end lost 0 bases, the J end lost 5 bases, and 7 bases lay between the germline ends. CDR3 loop: CASSPPSQYGYTF. CDR3 sequence (DNA): TGTGCCAGCTCACCACCGTCCCAATATGGCTACACCTTC.